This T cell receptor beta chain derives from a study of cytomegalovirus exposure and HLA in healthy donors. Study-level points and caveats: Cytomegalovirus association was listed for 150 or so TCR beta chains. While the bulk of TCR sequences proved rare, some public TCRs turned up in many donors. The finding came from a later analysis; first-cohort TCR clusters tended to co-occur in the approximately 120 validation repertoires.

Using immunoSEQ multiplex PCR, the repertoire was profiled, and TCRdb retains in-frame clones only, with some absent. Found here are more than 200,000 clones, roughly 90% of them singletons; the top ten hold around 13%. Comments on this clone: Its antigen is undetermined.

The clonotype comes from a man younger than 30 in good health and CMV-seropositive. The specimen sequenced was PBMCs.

The CDR3 DNA reads TGTGCCAGCAGCTTCGGCGAAGAGACCCAGTACTTC. The encoded protein is CASSFGEETQYF. The J gene is TRBJ2-5, the V gene TRBV13, with D hard to call. CDR3 length: 12 amino acids. The V end was cut by 3 bases, the J end by 3 bases, with 5 bases between. Germline lookup yields CDR1 PRHDT and CDR2 FYEKMQ (reference sequence).